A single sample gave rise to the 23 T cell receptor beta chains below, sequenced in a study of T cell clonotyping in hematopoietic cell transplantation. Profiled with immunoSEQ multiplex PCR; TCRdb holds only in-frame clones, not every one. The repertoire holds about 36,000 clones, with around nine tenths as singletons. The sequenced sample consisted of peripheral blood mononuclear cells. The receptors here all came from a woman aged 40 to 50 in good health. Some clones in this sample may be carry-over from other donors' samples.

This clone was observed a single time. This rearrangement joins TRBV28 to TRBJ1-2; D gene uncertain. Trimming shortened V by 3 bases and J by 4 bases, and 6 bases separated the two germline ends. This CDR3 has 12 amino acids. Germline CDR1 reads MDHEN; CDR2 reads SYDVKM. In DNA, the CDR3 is TGTGCCAGCAGTTTGACCGGCTATGGCTACACCTTC. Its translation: CASSLTGYGYTF.

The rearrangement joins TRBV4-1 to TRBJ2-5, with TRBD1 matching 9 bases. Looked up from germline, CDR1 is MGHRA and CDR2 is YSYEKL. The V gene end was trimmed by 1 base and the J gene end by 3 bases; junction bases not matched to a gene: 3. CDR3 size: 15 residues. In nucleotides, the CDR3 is TGCGCCAGCAGCCAAGGAGACAGGGGGAAAGAGACCCAGTACTTC. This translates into CASSQGDRGKETQYF.

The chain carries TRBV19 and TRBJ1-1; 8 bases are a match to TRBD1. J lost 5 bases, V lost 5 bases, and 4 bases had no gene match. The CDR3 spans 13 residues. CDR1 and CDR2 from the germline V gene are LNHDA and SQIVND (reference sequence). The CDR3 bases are TGTGCCAGTAGTTCGAGGACAGGGACTGAAGCTTTCTTT. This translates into CASSSRTGTEAFF.

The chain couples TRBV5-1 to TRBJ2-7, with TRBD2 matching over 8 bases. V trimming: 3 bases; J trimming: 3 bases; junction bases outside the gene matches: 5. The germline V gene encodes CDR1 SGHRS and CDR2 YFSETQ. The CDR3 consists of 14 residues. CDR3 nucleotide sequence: TGCGCCAGCAGCTCAGGACTAGCCGACTACGAGCAGTACTTC. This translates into CASSSGLADYEQYF.

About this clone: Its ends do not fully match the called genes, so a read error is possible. The CDR3 is CATSRDHAGRGPRF. CDR3 nucleotide sequence: TGTGCCACCAGCAGAGACCATGCGGGGCGGGGGCCGCGCTTC. The chain uses TRBV15 and TRBJ2-7, with D perhaps TRBD2 (7 bases). CDR1 and CDR2 from the germline V gene are LNHNV and YYDKDF (reference sequence). CDR3 length: 14 amino acids.

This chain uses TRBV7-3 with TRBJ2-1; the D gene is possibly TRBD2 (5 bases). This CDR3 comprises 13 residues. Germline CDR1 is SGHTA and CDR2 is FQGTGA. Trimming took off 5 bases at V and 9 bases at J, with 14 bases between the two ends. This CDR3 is CASSTGRSGEQFF. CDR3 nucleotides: TGTGCCAGCAGCACGGGAAGGTCGGGTGAGCAGTTCTTC.

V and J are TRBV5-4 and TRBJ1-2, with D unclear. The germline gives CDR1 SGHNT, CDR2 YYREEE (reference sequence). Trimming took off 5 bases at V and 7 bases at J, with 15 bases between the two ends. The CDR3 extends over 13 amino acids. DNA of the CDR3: TGTGCCAGCAGTGGCGTTGGACGGGGTGGCTACACCTTC. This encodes CASSGVGRGGYTF.

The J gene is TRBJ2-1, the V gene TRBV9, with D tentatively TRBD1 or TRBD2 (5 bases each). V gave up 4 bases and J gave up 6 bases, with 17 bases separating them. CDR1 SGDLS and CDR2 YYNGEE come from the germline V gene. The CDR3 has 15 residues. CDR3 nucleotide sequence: TGTGCCAGCAGCAGCCGGGACGAACCCCTCAATGAGCAGTTCTTC. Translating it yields CASSSRDEPLNEQFF.

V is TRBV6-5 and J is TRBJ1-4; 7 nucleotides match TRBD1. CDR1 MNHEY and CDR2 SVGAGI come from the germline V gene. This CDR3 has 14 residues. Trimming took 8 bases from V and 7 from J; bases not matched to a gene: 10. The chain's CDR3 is CASRPSGGGEKLFF. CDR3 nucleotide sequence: TGTGCCAGCCGACCCTCAGGGGGGGGTGAAAAACTGTTTTTT.

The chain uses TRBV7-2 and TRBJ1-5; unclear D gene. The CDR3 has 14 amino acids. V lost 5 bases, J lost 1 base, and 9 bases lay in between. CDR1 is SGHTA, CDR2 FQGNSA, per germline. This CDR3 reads CASSSPGSNQPQHF. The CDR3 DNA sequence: TGTGCCAGCAGCAGCCCCGGGAGCAATCAGCCCCAGCATTTT.

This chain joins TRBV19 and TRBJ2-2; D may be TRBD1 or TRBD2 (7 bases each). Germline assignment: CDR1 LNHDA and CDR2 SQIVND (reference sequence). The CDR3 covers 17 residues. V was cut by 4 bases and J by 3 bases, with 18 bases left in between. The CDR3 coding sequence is TGTGCCAGTAGTAACCAGGGGGGGACAGAGCACACCGGGGAGCTGTTTTTT. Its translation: CASSNQGGTEHTGELFF.

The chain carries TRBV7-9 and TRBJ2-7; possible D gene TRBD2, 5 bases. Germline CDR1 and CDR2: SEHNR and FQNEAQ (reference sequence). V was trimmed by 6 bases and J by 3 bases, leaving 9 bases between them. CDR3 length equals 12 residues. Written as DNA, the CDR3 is TGTGCCAGCAGTGGACTCCTCTACGAGCAGTACTTC. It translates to CASSGLLYEQYF.

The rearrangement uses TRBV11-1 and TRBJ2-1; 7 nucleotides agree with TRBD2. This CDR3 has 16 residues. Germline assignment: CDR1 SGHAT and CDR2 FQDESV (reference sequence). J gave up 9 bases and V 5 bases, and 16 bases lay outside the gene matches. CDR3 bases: TGTGCCAGCAGCCCCGGAGGGAGGGCAACGTGGGGTGAGCAGTTCTTC. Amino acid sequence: CASSPGGRATWGEQFF.

The CDR3 protein is CASSREVLQETQYF. Here the CDR3 DNA reads TGTGCCAGCAGCCGGGAGGTCTTACAAGAGACCCAGTACTTC. The gene calls are TRBV5-4 and TRBJ2-5; 7 bases map to TRBD2. CDR1 is SGHNT and CDR2 is YYREEE in the germline V gene (reference sequence). Germline trimming cut 4 bases from V and 2 bases from J; bases unmatched to any gene: 5. This CDR3 spans 14 amino acids.

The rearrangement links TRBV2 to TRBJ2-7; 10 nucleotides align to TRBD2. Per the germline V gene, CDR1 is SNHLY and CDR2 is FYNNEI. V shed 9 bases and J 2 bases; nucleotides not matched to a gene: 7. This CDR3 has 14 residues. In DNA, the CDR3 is TGTGCCAGTGTCAGCGGGGGGGGCCCCTACGAGCAGTACTTC. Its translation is CASVSGGGPYEQYF.

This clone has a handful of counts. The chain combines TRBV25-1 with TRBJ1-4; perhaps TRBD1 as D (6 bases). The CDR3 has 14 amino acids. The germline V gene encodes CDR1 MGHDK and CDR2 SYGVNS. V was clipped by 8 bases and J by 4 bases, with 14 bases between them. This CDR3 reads CASGGGRSNEKLFF. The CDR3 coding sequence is TGTGCCAGCGGAGGGGGGCGGAGTAATGAAAAACTGTTTTTT.

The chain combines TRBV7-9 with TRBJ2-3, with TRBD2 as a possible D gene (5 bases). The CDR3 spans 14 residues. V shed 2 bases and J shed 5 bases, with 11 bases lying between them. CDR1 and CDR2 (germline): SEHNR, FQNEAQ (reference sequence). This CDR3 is CASSLYGSEDTQYF. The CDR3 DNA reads TGTGCCAGCAGCTTATATGGGAGTGAAGATACGCAGTATTTT.

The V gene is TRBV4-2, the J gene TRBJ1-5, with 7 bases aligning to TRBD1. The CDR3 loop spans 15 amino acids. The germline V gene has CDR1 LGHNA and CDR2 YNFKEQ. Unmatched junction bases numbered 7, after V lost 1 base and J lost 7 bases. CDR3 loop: CASSQAGTVLQPQHF. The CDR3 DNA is TGTGCCAGCAGCCAAGCCGGGACAGTCCTCCAGCCCCAGCATTTT.

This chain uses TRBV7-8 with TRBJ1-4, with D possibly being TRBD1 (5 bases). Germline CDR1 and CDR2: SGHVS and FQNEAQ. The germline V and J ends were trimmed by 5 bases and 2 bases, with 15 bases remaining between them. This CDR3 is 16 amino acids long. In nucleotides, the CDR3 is TGTGCCAGCAGCCCCGGAATGGAGGGGACTAATGAAAAACTGTTTTTT. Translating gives CASSPGMEGTNEKLFF.

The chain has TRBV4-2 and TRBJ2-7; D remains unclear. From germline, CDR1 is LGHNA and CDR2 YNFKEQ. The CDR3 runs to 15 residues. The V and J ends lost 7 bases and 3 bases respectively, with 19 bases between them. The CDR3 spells CASTPSRLRSYEQYF. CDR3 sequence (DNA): TGTGCCAGCACCCCAAGCAGGCTCCGGAGCTACGAGCAGTACTTC.

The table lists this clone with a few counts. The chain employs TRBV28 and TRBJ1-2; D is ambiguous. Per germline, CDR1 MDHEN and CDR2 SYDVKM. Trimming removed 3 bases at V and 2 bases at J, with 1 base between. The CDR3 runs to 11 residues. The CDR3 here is CASSLNYGYTF. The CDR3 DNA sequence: TGTGCCAGCAGTTTGAACTATGGCTACACCTTC.

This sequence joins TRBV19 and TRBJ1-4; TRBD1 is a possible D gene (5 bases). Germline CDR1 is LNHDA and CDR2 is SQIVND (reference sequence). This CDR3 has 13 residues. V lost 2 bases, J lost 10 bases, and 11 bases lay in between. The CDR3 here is CASSISQGGKLFF. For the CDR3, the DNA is TGTGCCAGTAGTATATCGCAGGGTGGAAAACTGTTTTTT.

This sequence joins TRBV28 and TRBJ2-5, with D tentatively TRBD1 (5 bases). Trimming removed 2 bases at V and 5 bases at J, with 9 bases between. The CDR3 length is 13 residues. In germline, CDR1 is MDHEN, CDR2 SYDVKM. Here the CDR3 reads CASSLPGIETQYF. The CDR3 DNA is TGTGCCAGCAGTTTACCAGGGATTGAGACCCAGTACTTC.